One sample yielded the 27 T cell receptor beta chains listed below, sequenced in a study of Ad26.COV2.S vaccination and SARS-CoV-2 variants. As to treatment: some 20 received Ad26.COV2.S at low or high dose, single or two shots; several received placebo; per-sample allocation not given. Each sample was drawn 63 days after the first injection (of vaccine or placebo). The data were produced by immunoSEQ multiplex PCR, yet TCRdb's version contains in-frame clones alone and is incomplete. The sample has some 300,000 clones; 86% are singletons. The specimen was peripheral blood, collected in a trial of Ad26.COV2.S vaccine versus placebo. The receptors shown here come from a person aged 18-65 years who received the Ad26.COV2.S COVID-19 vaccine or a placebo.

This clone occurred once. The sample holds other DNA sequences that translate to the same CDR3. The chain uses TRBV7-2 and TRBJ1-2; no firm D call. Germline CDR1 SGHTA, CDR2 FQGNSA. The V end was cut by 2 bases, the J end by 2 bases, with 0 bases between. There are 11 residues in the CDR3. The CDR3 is CASSLNYGYTF. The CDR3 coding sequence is TGTGCCAGCAGCTTAAACTATGGCTACACCTTC. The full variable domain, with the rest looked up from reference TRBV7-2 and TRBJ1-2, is GAGVSQSPSNKVTEKGKDVELRCDPISGHTALYWYRQSLGQGLEFLIYFQGNSAPDKSGLPSDRFSAERTGGSVSTLTIQRTQQEDSAVYLCASSLNYGYTFGSGTRLTVV.

CDR3 in DNA: TGTGCCAGCAGCGTATCCTTGGCTAGCAGAAGTGGTGAGCAGTTCTTC. Protein: CASSVSLASRSGEQFF. The chain uses TRBV9 and TRBJ2-1; perhaps TRBD2 as D (5 bases). This CDR3 is 16 amino acids long. CDR1 is SGDLS and CDR2 is YYNGEE in the germline V gene. Trimming pared 1 base from V and 9 bases from J, leaving 20 bases between.

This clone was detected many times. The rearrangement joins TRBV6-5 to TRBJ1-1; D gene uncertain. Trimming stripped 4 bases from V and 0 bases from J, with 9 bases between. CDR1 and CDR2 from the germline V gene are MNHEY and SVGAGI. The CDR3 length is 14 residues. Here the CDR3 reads CASSFWGMNTEAFF. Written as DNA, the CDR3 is TGTGCCAGCAGTTTTTGGGGAATGAACACTGAAGCTTTCTTT.

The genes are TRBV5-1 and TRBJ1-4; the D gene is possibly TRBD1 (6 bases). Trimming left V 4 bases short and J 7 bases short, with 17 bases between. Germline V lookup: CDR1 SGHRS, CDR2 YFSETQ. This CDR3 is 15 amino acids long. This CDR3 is CASSPSTGWSEKLFF. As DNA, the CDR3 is TGCGCCAGCAGCCCCAGTACAGGGTGGAGTGAAAAACTGTTTTTT.

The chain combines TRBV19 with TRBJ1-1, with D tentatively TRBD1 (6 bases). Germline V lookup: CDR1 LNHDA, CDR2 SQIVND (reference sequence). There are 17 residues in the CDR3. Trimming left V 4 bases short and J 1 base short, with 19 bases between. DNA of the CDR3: TGTGCCAGTAGTACCTTTTCCGGGGGCAGCTGGAACACTGAAGCTTTCTTT. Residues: CASSTFSGGSWNTEAFF.

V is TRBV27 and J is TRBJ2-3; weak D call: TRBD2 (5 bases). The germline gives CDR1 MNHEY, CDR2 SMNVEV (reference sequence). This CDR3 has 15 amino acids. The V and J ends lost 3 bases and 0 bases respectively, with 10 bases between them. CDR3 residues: CASSFAGSSTDTQYF. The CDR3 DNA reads TGTGCCAGCAGTTTTGCGGGCTCTAGCACAGATACGCAGTATTTT.

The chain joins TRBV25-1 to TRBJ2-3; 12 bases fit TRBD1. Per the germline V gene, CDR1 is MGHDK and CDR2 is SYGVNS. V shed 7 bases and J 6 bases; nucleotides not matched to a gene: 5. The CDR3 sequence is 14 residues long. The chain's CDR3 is CASNGDRGPDTQYF. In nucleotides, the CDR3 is TGTGCCAGCAATGGGGACAGGGGGCCTGATACGCAGTATTTT.

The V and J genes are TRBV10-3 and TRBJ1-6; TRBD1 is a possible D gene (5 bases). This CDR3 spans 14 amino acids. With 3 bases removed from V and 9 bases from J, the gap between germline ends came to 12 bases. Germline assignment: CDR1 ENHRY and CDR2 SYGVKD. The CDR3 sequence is CAISDFQGTSPLHF. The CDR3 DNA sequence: TGTGCCATCAGTGATTTCCAGGGTACTTCACCCCTCCACTTT.

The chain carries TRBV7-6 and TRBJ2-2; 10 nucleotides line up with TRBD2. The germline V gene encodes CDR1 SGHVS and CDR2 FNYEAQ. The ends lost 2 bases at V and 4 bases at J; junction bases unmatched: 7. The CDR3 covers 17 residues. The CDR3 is CASSLPPSGGVTGELFF. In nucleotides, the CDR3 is TGTGCCAGCAGCTTACCCCCCAGCGGGGGGGTCACCGGGGAGCTGTTTTTT.

The CDR3 protein is CASRPDPLNTEAFF. CDR3 nucleotide sequence: TGTGCCAGCAGGCCCGACCCCTTGAACACTGAAGCTTTCTTT. The chain has TRBV27 and TRBJ1-1, with D uncertain. This CDR3 contains 14 residues. Germline CDR1 and CDR2: MNHEY and SMNVEV (reference sequence). The V gene lost 6 bases and the J gene lost 0 bases, with 11 bases spanning the gap.

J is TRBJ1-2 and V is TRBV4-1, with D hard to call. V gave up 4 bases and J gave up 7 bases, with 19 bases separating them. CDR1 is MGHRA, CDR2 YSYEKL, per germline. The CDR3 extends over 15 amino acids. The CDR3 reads CASSPEESTEGGYTF. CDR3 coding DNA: TGCGCCAGCAGCCCGGAAGAGAGCACCGAAGGTGGCTACACCTTC.

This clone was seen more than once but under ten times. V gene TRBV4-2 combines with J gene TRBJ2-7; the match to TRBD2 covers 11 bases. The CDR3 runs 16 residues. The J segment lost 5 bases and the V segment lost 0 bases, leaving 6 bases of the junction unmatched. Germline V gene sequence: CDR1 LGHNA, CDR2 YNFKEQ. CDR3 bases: TGTGCCAGCAGCCAAGAACCGACTAGCGGGGCCCACGAGCAGTACTTC. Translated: CASSQEPTSGAHEQYF.

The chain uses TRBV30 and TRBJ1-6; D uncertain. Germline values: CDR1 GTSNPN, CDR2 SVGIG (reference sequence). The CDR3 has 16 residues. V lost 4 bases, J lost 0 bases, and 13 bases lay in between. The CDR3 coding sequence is TGTGCCTGGACCGGCGGCGGGAGCTCCTATAATTCACCCCTCCACTTT. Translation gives CAWTGGGSSYNSPLHF.

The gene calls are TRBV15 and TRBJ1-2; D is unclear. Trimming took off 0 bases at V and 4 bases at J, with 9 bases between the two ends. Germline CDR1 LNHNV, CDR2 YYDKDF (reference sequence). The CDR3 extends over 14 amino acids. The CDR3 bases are TGTGCCACCAGCAGAGAATTGGGTAGCTATGGCTACACCTTC. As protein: CATSRELGSYGYTF.

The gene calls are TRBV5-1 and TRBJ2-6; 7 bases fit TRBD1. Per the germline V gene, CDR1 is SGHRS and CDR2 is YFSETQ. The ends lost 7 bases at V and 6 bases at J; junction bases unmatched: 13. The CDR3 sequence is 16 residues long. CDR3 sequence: CASSQSGQNAANVLTF. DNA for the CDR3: TGCGCCAGCTCACAGTCGGGACAGAACGCGGCCAACGTCCTGACTTTC.

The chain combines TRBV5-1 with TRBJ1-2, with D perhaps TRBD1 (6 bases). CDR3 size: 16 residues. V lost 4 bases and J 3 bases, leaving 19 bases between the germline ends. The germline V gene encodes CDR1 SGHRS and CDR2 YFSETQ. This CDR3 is CASSLPPRGLDYGYTF. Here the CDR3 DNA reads TGCGCCAGCAGCCTCCCCCCGCGGGGGCTGGACTATGGCTACACCTTC. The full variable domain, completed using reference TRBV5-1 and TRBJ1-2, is KAGVTQTPRYLIKTRGQQVTLSCSPISGHRSVSWYQQTPGQGLQFLFEYFSETQRNKGNFPGRFSGRQFSNSRSEMNVSTLELGDSALYLCASSLPPRGLDYGYTFGSGTRLTVV.

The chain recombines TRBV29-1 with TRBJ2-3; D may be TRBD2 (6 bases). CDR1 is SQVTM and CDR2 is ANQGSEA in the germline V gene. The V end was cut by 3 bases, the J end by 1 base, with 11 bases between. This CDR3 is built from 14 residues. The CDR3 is CSVEAGRGTDTQYF. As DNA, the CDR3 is TGCAGCGTTGAGGCGGGGCGAGGCACAGATACGCAGTATTTT.

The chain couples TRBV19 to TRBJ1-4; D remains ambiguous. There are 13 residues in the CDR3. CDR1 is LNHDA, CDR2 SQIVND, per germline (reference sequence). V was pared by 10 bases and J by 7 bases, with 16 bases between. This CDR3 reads CATTGRRAEKLFF. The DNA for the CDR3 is TGTGCCACCACCGGGCGGAGGGCTGAAAAACTGTTTTTT. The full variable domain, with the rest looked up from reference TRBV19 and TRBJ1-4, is DGGITQSPKYLFRKEGQNVTLSCEQNLNHDAMYWYRQDPGQGLRLIYYSQIVNDFQKGDIAEGYSVSREKKESFPLTVTSAQKNPTAFYLCATTGRRAEKLFFGSGTQLSVL.

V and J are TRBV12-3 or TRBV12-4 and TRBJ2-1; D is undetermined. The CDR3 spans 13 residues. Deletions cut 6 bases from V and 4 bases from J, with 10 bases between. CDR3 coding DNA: TGTGCCAGCAGGTGGATGACTTACAATGAGCAGTTCTTC. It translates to CASRWMTYNEQFF.

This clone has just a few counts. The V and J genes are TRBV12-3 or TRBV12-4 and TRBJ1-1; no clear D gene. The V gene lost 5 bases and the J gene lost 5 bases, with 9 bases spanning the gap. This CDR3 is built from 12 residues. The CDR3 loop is CASSPYGTEAFF. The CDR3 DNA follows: TGTGCCAGCAGTCCGTATGGGACTGAAGCTTTCTTT.

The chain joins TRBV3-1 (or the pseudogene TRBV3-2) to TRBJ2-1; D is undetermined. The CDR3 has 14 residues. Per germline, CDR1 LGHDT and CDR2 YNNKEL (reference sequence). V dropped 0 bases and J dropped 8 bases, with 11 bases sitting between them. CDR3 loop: CASSQDRVWDEQFF. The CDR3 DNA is TGTGCCAGCAGCCAAGATCGTGTTTGGGATGAGCAGTTCTTC.

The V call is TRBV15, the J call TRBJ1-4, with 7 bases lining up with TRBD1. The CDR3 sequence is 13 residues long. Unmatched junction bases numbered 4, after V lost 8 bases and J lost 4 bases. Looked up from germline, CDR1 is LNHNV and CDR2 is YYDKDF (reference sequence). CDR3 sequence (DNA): TGTGCCACCCAGACAGGGTTTAATGAAAAACTGTTTTTT. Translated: CATQTGFNEKLFF. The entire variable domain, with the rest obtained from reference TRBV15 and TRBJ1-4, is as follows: DAMVIQNPRYQVTQFGKPVTLSCSQTLNHNVMYWYQQKSSQAPKLLFHYYDKDFNNEADTPDNFQSRRPNTSFCFLDIRSPGLGDTAMYLCATQTGFNEKLFFGSGTQLSVL.

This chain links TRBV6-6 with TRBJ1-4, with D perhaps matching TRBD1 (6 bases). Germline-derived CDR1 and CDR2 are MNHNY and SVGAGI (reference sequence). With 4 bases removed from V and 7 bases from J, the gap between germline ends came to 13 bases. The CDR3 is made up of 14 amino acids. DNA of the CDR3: TGTGCCAGCAGTTCGGGGGGCTGGGGTGAAAAACTGTTTTTT. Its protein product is CASSSGGWGEKLFF.

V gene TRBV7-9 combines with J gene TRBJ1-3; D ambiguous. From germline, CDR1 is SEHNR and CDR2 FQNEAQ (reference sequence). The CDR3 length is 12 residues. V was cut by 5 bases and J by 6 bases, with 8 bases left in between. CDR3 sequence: CASSANENTIYF. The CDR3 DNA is TGTGCCAGCAGCGCAAATGAAAACACCATATATTTT.

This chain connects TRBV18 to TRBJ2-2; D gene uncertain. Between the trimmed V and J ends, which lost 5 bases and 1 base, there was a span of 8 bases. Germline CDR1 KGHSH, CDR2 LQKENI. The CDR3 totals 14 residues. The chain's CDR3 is CASSSSGNTGELFF. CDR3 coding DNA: TGTGCCAGCTCATCCTCGGGGAACACCGGGGAGCTGTTTTTT.

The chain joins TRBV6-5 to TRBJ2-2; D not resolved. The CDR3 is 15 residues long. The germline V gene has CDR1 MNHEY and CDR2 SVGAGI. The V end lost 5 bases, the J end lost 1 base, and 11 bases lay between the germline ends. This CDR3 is CASSIRTVNTGELFF. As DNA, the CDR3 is TGTGCCAGCAGTATCCGGACGGTGAACACCGGGGAGCTGTTTTTT.

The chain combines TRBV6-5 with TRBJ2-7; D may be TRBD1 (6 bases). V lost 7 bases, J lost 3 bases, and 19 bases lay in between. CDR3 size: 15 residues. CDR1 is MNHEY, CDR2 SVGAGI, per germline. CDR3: CASKLQGGTYYEQYF. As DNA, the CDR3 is TGTGCCAGCAAACTACAGGGTGGAACCTACTACGAGCAGTACTTC.